This T cell receptor (beta chain) emerged from a study of long-term antiretroviral therapy in people with HIV. General study points: Repertoires in HIV (unlike those of controls) had narrower CDR3 length ranges. Pre-ART expanded clones dominated the repertoire at every time point. Despite increasing after ART, diversity remained lower than that of transplant donor controls.

The trim removed 3 bases at V and 5 bases at J, leaving 3 bases unmatched. This CDR3 contains 14 residues. Looked up from germline, CDR1 is SGHTA and CDR2 is FQGNSA. Roughly 1-10 million cryopreserved PBMC were held in samples before DNA extraction. Concerning this clone: The target antigen is unknown.

The run of the v3.0 immunoSEQ assay was at survey level. The assay was immunoSEQ multiplex PCR, and TCRdb's table has in-frame clones only and misses some. This table has around 19,000 clones, approximately 82% appearing once. Sequenced here: unsorted PBMCs, sampled 0.3 years before starting antiretroviral therapy. This sequence joins TRBV7-2 and TRBJ2-7; 11 bases match TRBD2. This receptor was obtained from a man in his fifties with HIV. CDR3 in DNA: TGTGCCAGCAGCTTTACTAGCGGGAGTAACGAGCAGTACTTC. Translating gives CASSFTSGSNEQYF.